The clone carrying this T cell receptor (beta chain) was seen at least ten times. For TCRbeta, the library was prepared with unique molecular identifiers. TCRdb reprocessed the PCR reads with MiXCR, giving one entry per CDR3 protein. The sample holds about 160,000 distinct CDR3 sequences, roughly 11% seen once. The data were taken from a study of T-cell reconstitution after alpha-beta-depleted transplantation in children. In germline, CDR1 is LGHDT, CDR2 YNNKEL (reference sequence). V dropped 1 base and J dropped 6 bases, with 7 bases sitting between them. The CDR3 runs 12 residues. The source is a boy aged 2 to 9 with acute myeloid leukemia, due to receive a stem cell transplant. Sequenced material: PBMCs, taken before TCRalphabeta/CD19-depleted stem cell transplant. V usage is TRBV3-1 and J usage is TRBJ2-7; D remains unclear. The CDR3 sequence: CASSQGLGEQYF. The CDR3 DNA sequence: TGTGCCAGCAGCCAAGGCTTAGGCGAGCAGTACTTC.